This T cell receptor (beta chain) was documented in a study of blood T cell repertoires in COVID-19. The germline V gene has CDR1 MNHEY and CDR2 SVGAGI. The length of the CDR3 is 15 residues. V lost 7 bases and J lost 6, with 16 bases in between. While infection was still active, Seattle patients were enrolled and then followed longitudinally. Libraries were prepared by immunoSEQ multiplex PCR; TCRdb keeps only in-frame clonotypes and omits some of them. The table lists 84,000 or so clones, around 80% of them singletons. The origin of this receptor is a man aged 55 to 69 with COVID-19, enrolled during active disease. Sequences were obtained from peripheral blood. The chain recombines TRBV6-5 with TRBJ1-6; D remains ambiguous. The CDR3 loop reads CASNGVGTANSPLHF. In nucleotides, the CDR3 is TGTGCCAGCAACGGAGTAGGAACGGCTAATTCACCCCTCCACTTT.